These 18 T cell receptor beta chains were all obtained from the same sample, sequenced in a study of T cell responses to AZD1222 COVID-19 vaccine. Method: immunoSEQ multiplex PCR; TCRdb's copy keeps in-frame clones and lacks some. The table lists fewer than 150,000 clones, less than 95% of them singletons, with roughly 3.6% in the top ten. The sample in question was peripheral blood, obtained on day 0 of AZD1222 vaccination. The receptor source for this set is an adult in good health.

V usage is TRBV7-2 and J usage is TRBJ1-3, with a weak D call TRBD1 (6 bases). The CDR3 extends over 15 amino acids. Deletions cut 1 base from V and 2 bases from J, with 9 bases between. From germline, CDR1 is SGHTA and CDR2 FQGNSA. The CDR3 loop is CASSLESGAGNTIYF. CDR3 in DNA: TGTGCCAGCAGCTTAGAGTCAGGGGCTGGAAACACCATATATTTT.

Comments on this clone: A read error may produce the germline difference seen at one junction end. The genes are TRBV7-7 and TRBJ2-2, with D possibly TRBD1 on 5 matching bases. The length of the CDR3 is 17 residues. The germline V gene encodes CDR1 SSHAT and CDR2 FNYEAQ (reference sequence). CDR3 sequence (DNA): TGTGCTAGCAGCTTAGATCTAGGGGCGTTGTTGACCGGGGAGCTGTTTTTT. Its translation is CASSLDLGALLTGELFF.

The chain couples TRBV10-3 to TRBJ1-1; tentative D call: TRBD1 (5 bases). Germline assignment: CDR1 ENHRY and CDR2 SYGVKD. This CDR3 spans 13 amino acids. V dropped 6 bases and J dropped 5 bases, with 13 bases sitting between them. CDR3 sequence (DNA): TGTGCCATCAGCGCCCCCGGGGGTACTGAAGCTTTCTTT. Its protein is CAISAPGGTEAFF.

The V gene is TRBV6-5, the J gene TRBJ2-5, with D perhaps matching TRBD2 (5 bases). This CDR3 has 13 residues. Between the trimmed V and J ends, which lost 10 bases and 7 bases, there was a span of 19 bases. From germline, CDR1 is MNHEY and CDR2 SVGAGI. The CDR3 DNA follows: TGTGCCACCTTGACCGGGCTCAGCGGGACCCAGTACTTC. It codes for CATLTGLSGTQYF.

This rearrangement joins TRBV7-2 to TRBJ2-1, with 13 positions matching TRBD2. Per the germline V gene, CDR1 is SGHTA and CDR2 is FQGNSA. The J segment lost 4 bases and the V segment lost 1 base, leaving 4 bases of the junction unmatched. The CDR3 consists of 17 residues. The chain's CDR3 is CASSLELAGGPYNEQFF. The CDR3 DNA follows: TGTGCCAGCAGCTTAGAACTAGCGGGAGGGCCTTACAATGAGCAGTTCTTC.

CDR3 nucleotide sequence: TGCGCCAGCAGCTTGACAGTGAACACCGGGGAGCTGTTTTTT. Protein sequence: CASSLTVNTGELFF. This chain links TRBV5-1 with TRBJ2-2; D remains ambiguous. Germline CDR1 SGHRS, CDR2 YFSETQ. Trimming removed 1 base at V and 1 base at J, with 5 bases between. CDR3 length: 14 amino acids. Full variable domain (rest looked up from reference TRBV5-1 and TRBJ2-2): KAGVTQTPRYLIKTRGQQVTLSCSPISGHRSVSWYQQTPGQGLQFLFEYFSETQRNKGNFPGRFSGRQFSNSRSEMNVSTLELGDSALYLCASSLTVNTGELFFGEGSRLTVL.

This rearrangement joins TRBV29-1 to TRBJ2-7, with 9 bases aligning to TRBD1. V lost 6 bases and J lost 3; bases outside the gene matches: 6. Germline-derived CDR1 and CDR2 are SQVTM and ANQGSEA. The CDR3 has 13 amino acids. The CDR3 sequence: CSVEQGAGYEQYF. The CDR3 coding sequence is TGCAGCGTCGAACAGGGGGCGGGCTACGAGCAGTACTTC.

The J gene is TRBJ1-1, the V gene TRBV7-2; 11 nucleotides align to TRBD1. Unmatched junction bases numbered 9, after V lost 4 bases and J lost 11 bases. The CDR3 loop spans 14 amino acids. Germline values: CDR1 SGHTA, CDR2 FQGNSA. The CDR3 sequence is CASSSHRGQGVAFF. The DNA for the CDR3 is TGTGCCAGCAGCTCACACCGGGGACAGGGGGTGGCTTTCTTT. The full variable domain, with the rest looked up from reference TRBV7-2 and TRBJ1-1, is GAGVSQSPSNKVTEKGKDVELRCDPISGHTALYWYRQSLGQGLEFLIYFQGNSAPDKSGLPSDRFSAERTGGSVSTLTIQRTQQEDSAVYLCASSSHRGQGVAFFGQGTRLTVV.

The CDR3 region has the DNA TGTGCCAGCAGTGTTGGACTAGCGGGGGGGACGGCCTGGGAGACCCAGTACTTC. It yields the protein CASSVGLAGGTAWETQYF. The rearrangement links TRBV6-1 to TRBJ2-5, with 15 bases fitting TRBD2. The V and J ends lost 4 bases and 5 bases, in that order; junction bases with no gene match: 11. The CDR3 consists of 18 residues. Germline lookup yields CDR1 MNHNS and CDR2 SASEGT.

This chain joins TRBV27 and TRBJ1-2; possible D gene TRBD1, 5 bases. Germline V gene data show CDR1 as MNHEY and CDR2 as SMNVEV (reference sequence). The CDR3 has 14 amino acids. V gave up 5 bases and J gave up 2 bases, with 12 bases separating them. The CDR3 coding sequence is TGTGCCAGCAGTCGCCTTCGGGGGAACTATGGCTACACCTTC. Encoded protein: CASSRLRGNYGYTF.

The V call is TRBV3-1 (or the pseudogene TRBV3-2), the J call TRBJ1-3; unclear D gene. Germline V gives CDR1 LGHDT, CDR2 YNNKEL (reference sequence). The CDR3 contains 15 residues. V lost 2 bases and J lost 1, with 9 bases in between. CDR3 sequence: CASSQTRQSGNTIYF. CDR3 nucleotides: TGTGCCAGCAGCCAAACTCGACAATCTGGAAACACCATATATTTT.

The chain carries TRBV20-1 and TRBJ2-5, with 7 bases fitting TRBD2. Trimming cost V 3 bases and J 5 bases; bases outside gene matches: 9. This CDR3 contains 14 residues. The germline V gene has CDR1 DFQATT and CDR2 SNEGSKA (reference sequence). Here the CDR3 reads CSASKRDVLETQYF. DNA of the CDR3: TGCAGTGCTAGTAAGCGGGACGTTCTCGAGACCCAGTACTTC.

This clone was recorded only once. The chain joins TRBV7-2 to TRBJ2-5; 10 bases are a match to TRBD1. The CDR3 has 15 residues. In germline, CDR1 is SGHTA, CDR2 FQGNSA. The V segment lost 0 bases and the J segment 5 bases; nucleotides outside the gene matches: 3. The CDR3 sequence is CASSLAGGQGETQYF. For the CDR3, the DNA is TGTGCCAGCAGCTTAGCGGGGGGACAGGGGGAGACCCAGTACTTC.

V gene TRBV7-2 combines with J gene TRBJ2-1; D not certain. V was shortened by 5 bases and J by 7 bases, with 21 bases between the two germline ends. This CDR3 has 16 amino acids. Germline CDR1 is SGHTA and CDR2 is FQGNSA. CDR3 protein: CASSPRHRREPNEQFF. The CDR3 DNA sequence: TGTGCCAGCAGCCCACGCCATAGAAGGGAACCAAATGAGCAGTTCTTC. Using reference TRBV7-2 and TRBJ2-1 for the parts outside the CDR3, the full variable domain is GAGVSQSPSNKVTEKGKDVELRCDPISGHTALYWYRQSLGQGLEFLIYFQGNSAPDKSGLPSDRFSAERTGGSVSTLTIQRTQQEDSAVYLCASSPRHRREPNEQFFGPGTRLTVL.

The chain links TRBV27 to TRBJ1-2; possible D gene TRBD1, 5 bases. From germline, CDR1 is MNHEY and CDR2 SMNVEV (reference sequence). The CDR3 is 15 amino acids. V lost 3 bases, J lost 7 bases, and 18 bases lay in between. CDR3 sequence: CASSFDDRGPGGYTF. The CDR3 DNA reads as TGTGCCAGCAGTTTTGATGACAGAGGGCCGGGTGGCTACACCTTC.

This rearrangement joins TRBV7-2 to TRBJ2-5; D is undetermined. The length of the CDR3 is 14 residues. CDR1 is SGHTA, CDR2 FQGNSA, per germline. The V and J ends lost 3 bases and 4 bases respectively, with 12 bases between them. This CDR3 is CASSFVGIGETQYF. Written as DNA, the CDR3 is TGTGCCAGCAGCTTCGTTGGAATCGGAGAGACCCAGTACTTC.

CDR3 region: CASRPRAANTEAFF. Here the CDR3 DNA reads TGTGCCAGCAGACCACGTGCAGCGAACACTGAAGCTTTCTTT. The chain is built from TRBV6-6 and TRBJ1-1; D gene uncertain. CDR3 length: 14 residues. Germline loops: CDR1 MNHNY, CDR2 SVGAGI (reference sequence). The V end was cut by 6 bases, the J end by 1 base, with 12 bases between.

Note on this clone: No conserved phenylalanine or tryptophan ends this CDR3, so it is likely a read error. No DNA is shown, since the ends of the CDR3 on it are uncertain; the CDR3 is the one TCRdb lists. V is TRBV7-2 and J is TRBJ1-4; TRBD1 is the table's D call, not checked against the DNA. The CDR3 region is 10 residues in length, termini included. Germline CDR1 and CDR2: SGHTA and FQGNSA. This CDR3 reads CASRKGHLAR.